This T cell receptor beta chain is from a study of control samples from healthy donors and cancer patients. Using immunoSEQ multiplex PCR, the repertoire was profiled, and TCRdb retains in-frame clones only, with some absent. The profile covers 150,000 to 200,000 clones, with 70% to 90% appearing a single time and roughly 5% taken by the ten largest. This clone was observed a single time. Trimming shortened V by 1 base and J by 0 bases, and 17 bases separated the two germline ends. This CDR3 has 18 amino acids. Germline lookup yields CDR1 SGHNT and CDR2 YYREEE (reference sequence). Source material: blood. This chain uses TRBV5-4 with TRBJ1-5; maybe TRBD1 (6 bases). This clonotype was obtained from a young woman in good health. The CDR3 sequence: CASSLFEGGTSSNQPQHF. DNA of the CDR3: TGTGCCAGCAGCTTGTTTGAAGGGGGGACCTCTAGCAATCAGCCCCAGCATTTT.